Presented here are 17 T cell receptor beta chains from one specimen sequenced in a study of T-cell reconstitution after alpha-beta-depleted transplantation in children. The TCRbeta library incorporated unique molecular identifiers. MiXCR was run by TCRdb on the PCR reads, yielding one entry per CDR3 protein. The table includes under 250,000 distinct CDR3 sequences, under 30% detected once. Sequencing was performed on PBMCs, mostly from graft donor cells, taken 360 days after TCRalphabeta/CD19-depleted stem cell transplant. These receptors were obtained from a female patient between 2 and 15 years old who had a stem cell transplant for congenital amegakaryocytic thrombocytopenia, so the T cells may come from the graft donor.

The chain links TRBV5-1 to TRBJ2-7; D is perhaps TRBD2 (6 bases). This CDR3 has 14 amino acids. Germline CDR1 and CDR2: SGHRS and YFSETQ. Trimming left V 7 bases short and J 5 bases short, with 19 bases between. The chain's CDR3 is CASHEQEGLNEQYF. The CDR3 DNA reads as TGCGCCAGCCATGAACAGGAGGGTCTTAACGAGCAGTACTTC.

V usage is TRBV25-1 and J usage is TRBJ2-7; D not certain. With 8 bases removed from V and 2 bases from J, the gap between germline ends came to 7 bases. The CDR3 spans 11 residues. The germline V gene encodes CDR1 MGHDK and CDR2 SYGVNS. CDR3 in amino acids: CASGSPYEQYF. The DNA of the CDR3 is TGTGCCAGCGGCAGCCCCTACGAGCAGTACTTC.

J is TRBJ1-4 and V is TRBV11-3; D possibly corresponds to TRBD1 (5 bases). The V end lost 1 base, the J end lost 4 bases, and 13 bases lay between the germline ends. CDR1 SGHNT and CDR2 YENEEA come from the germline V gene. The CDR3 has 16 amino acids. In DNA form, the CDR3 reads TGTGCCAGCAGCTTAGGGTGGGGGGAGGATAATGAAAAACTGTTTTTT. Translating gives CASSLGWGEDNEKLFF.

The V call is TRBV16, the J call TRBJ2-5; tentatively, D is TRBD2 (5 bases). The germline V gene encodes CDR1 KGHSY and CDR2 FQNENV. CDR3 size: 13 residues. V dropped 0 bases and J dropped 4 bases, with 6 bases sitting between them. The CDR3 sequence: CASSQSEGETQYF. CDR3 DNA: TGTGCCAGCAGCCAATCCGAGGGAGAGACCCAGTACTTC.

This clonotype was observed a few times. The chain employs TRBV6-1 and TRBJ2-1; possibly TRBD1 for D (5 bases). The CDR3 length is 13 residues. Trimming left V 6 bases short and J 8 bases short, with 14 bases between. Germline V gene lookup returns CDR1 MNHNS and CDR2 SASEGT. In DNA form, the CDR3 reads TGTGCCAGCAGCCGACCTAGGGGCTATGAGCAGTTCTTC. Encoded protein: CASSRPRGYEQFF.

V is TRBV28 and J is TRBJ1-2; D unclear. Germline loops: CDR1 MDHEN, CDR2 SYDVKM. The CDR3 runs to 15 residues. V gave up 5 bases and J gave up 8 bases, with 21 bases separating them. For the CDR3, the DNA is TGTGCCAGCAGTCTCATAGCGGCAGGTCGAAAAGGCTACACCTTC. Translation gives CASSLIAAGRKGYTF.

This clonotype was recorded many times. The chain employs TRBV24-1 and TRBJ1-5, with a tentative D call TRBD1 (6 bases). CDR1 is KGHDR and CDR2 is SFDVKD in the germline V gene. This CDR3 spans 13 amino acids. V was shortened by 10 bases and J by 2 bases, with 11 bases between the two germline ends. CDR3 protein: CATRGAGNQPQHF. The DNA of the CDR3 is TGTGCCACGCGGGGGGCTGGCAATCAGCCCCAGCATTTT.

This clonotype has just a few counts. The V gene is TRBV4-1, the J gene TRBJ2-7, with TRBD1 matching over 7 bases. The V gene's germline CDR1 is MGHRA and CDR2 YSYEKL. The CDR3 extends over 15 amino acids. V gave up 3 bases and J gave up 4 bases; unmatched junction bases: 9. The chain's CDR3 is CASSQGEGTAYEQYF. The CDR3 nucleotides read TGCGCCAGCAGCCAGGGCGAGGGGACAGCTTACGAGCAGTACTTC.

This chain joins TRBV2 and TRBJ1-5; D gene unclear. V lost 1 base to trimming and J lost 2 bases, with 6 bases between them. The CDR3 loop spans 14 amino acids. Germline assignment: CDR1 SNHLY and CDR2 FYNNEI. The CDR3 loop reads CASSEEAGNQPQHF. DNA for the CDR3: TGTGCCAGCAGTGAAGAGGCGGGCAATCAGCCCCAGCATTTT.

In this sample, this clonotype turned up a few times. The chain employs TRBV11-1 and TRBJ2-1; D gene ambiguous. The CDR3 is made up of 15 amino acids. V was clipped by 1 base and J by 7 bases, with 14 bases between them. Germline V CDR1 and CDR2: SGHAT, FQDESV (reference sequence). The CDR3 loop is CASSLGWSGVNEQFF. The DNA for the CDR3 is TGTGCCAGCAGCTTAGGGTGGAGTGGGGTAAATGAGCAGTTCTTC.

This clonotype occurred a few times. The rearrangement uses TRBV12-3 or TRBV12-4 and TRBJ1-1, with D tentatively TRBD1 (5 bases). V lost 2 bases to trimming and J lost 3 bases, with 7 bases between them. This CDR3 has 13 residues. The CDR3 DNA sequence: TGTGCCAGCAGTTTAAGGGGATACACTGAAGCTTTCTTT. This codes for CASSLRGYTEAFF.

This clonotype was found many times. This chain connects TRBV7-8 to TRBJ1-6; D gene ambiguous. This CDR3 is 14 amino acids long. Trimming cost V 7 bases and J 0 bases, with 7 bases left between them. CDR1 SGHVS and CDR2 FQNEAQ come from the germline V gene. CDR3 DNA sequence: TGTGCCAGCACCACGAGCTCCTATAATTCACCCCTCCACTTT. Translation gives CASTTSSYNSPLHF. Based on the CDR3 plus reference TRBV7-8 and TRBJ1-6, the full variable domain is GAGVSQSPRYKVAKRGQDVALRCDPISGHVSLFWYQQALGQGPEFLTYFQNEAQLDKSGLPSDRFFAERPEGSVSTLKIQRTQQEDSAVYLCASTTSSYNSPLHFGNGTRLTVT.

This clonotype occurred a few times. The chain employs TRBV9 and TRBJ2-7, with 8 bases aligning to TRBD1. Germline CDR1 reads SGDLS; CDR2 reads YYNGEE. After removal of 0 bases from V and 2 bases from J, the junction contained 1 base not matched to a gene. There are 14 residues in the CDR3. The CDR3: CASSVGTGPYEQYF. In DNA, the CDR3 is TGTGCCAGCAGCGTAGGGACAGGGCCCTACGAGCAGTACTTC.

This clonotype has a handful of counts. The chain is built from TRBV28 and TRBJ2-5; D gene ambiguous. Trimming stripped 7 bases from V and 4 bases from J, with 16 bases between. Germline loops: CDR1 MDHEN, CDR2 SYDVKM. The CDR3 has 14 residues. Here the CDR3 reads CASTLRMGRETQYF. The CDR3 DNA reads as TGTGCCAGCACCCTACGGATGGGTCGAGAGACCCAGTACTTC.

V and J are TRBV12-3 or TRBV12-4 and TRBJ1-4; 10 bases are a match to TRBD1. The CDR3 totals 15 residues. Trimming took 4 bases from V and 7 from J; bases not matched to a gene: 6. CDR3 DNA: TGTGCCAGCAGTTCCACCGGGACAGGGGCTGAAAAACTGTTTTTT. It translates to CASSSTGTGAEKLFF.

This clonotype was seen a handful of times. The chain links TRBV12-3 or TRBV12-4 to TRBJ2-2; the D is unclear. The V end lost 6 bases, the J end lost 0 bases, and 14 bases lay between the germline ends. The CDR3 loop spans 16 amino acids. The CDR3 bases are TGTGCCAGCAGCCGCACGCGGCCTGCGAACACCGGGGAGCTGTTTTTT. Encoded protein: CASSRTRPANTGELFF.

The chain links TRBV6-5 to TRBJ2-2; D is possibly TRBD1 (5 bases). This CDR3 is 17 amino acids long. CDR1 MNHEY and CDR2 SVGAGI come from the germline V gene. Between the trimmed V and J ends, which lost 2 bases and 3 bases, there was a span of 16 bases. The CDR3 protein is CASSYGHPPWDTGELFF. DNA of the CDR3: TGTGCCAGCAGTTACGGACACCCACCTTGGGACACCGGGGAGCTGTTTTTT.